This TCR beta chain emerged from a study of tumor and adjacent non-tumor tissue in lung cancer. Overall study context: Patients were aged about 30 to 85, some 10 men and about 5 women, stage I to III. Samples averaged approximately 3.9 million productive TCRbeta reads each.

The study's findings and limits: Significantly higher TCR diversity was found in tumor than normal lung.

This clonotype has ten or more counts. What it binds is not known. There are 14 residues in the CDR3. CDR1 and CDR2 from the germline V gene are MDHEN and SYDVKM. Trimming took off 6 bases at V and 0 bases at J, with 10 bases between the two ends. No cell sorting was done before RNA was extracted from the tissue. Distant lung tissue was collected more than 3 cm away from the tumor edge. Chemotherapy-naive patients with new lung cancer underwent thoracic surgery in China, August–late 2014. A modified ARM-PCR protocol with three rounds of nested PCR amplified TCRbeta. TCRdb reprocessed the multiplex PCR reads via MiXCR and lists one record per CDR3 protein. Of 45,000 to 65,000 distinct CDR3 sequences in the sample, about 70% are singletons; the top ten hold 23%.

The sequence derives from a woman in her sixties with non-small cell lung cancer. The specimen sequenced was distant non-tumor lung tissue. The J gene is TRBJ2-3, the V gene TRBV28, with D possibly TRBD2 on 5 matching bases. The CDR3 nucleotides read TGTGCCAGCAGGCCGGGAACTAGCACAGATACGCAGTATTTT. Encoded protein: CASRPGTSTDTQYF.